This T cell receptor (beta chain) was identified during a study of response to subunit inactivated influenza vaccine. Study-wide points: Authors suggested each seasonal flu vaccination may recruit only limited numbers of new T cells.

As for this clonotype: Its antigen is not known.

From the RT-PCR reads, TCRdb called clonotypes with MiXCR, one entry per CDR3 protein. The profile shows about 620,000 distinct CDR3 sequences, 11% of them singletons. This CDR3 has 15 amino acids. The germline V gene encodes CDR1 SGHRS and CDR2 YFSETQ. Between the trimmed V and J ends, which lost 1 base and 3 bases, there was a span of 13 bases. The same data also went into a second study, on T cells expressing NK-cell markers. This second study notes: Generation of TCR beta cDNA was performed by 5'RACE template switching incorporating UMIs. Restriction of the sorted population to alpha-beta TCR T cells was achieved in several experiments with an anti-gamma-delta TCR antibody. Questions lingered over whether expanded NKG2C+ T cell clones were HCMV-specific.

This clonotype was sampled from a man between 45 and 60 years old who received an inactivated influenza vaccine. This chain uses TRBV5-1 with TRBJ1-1, with D possibly matching TRBD1 (5 bases). Specimen: PBMCs from blood, collected on the day of vaccination. The CDR3 sequence: CASSLNSWGDTEAFF. As DNA, the CDR3 is TGCGCCAGCAGCTTGAATAGTTGGGGGGACACTGAAGCTTTCTTT.